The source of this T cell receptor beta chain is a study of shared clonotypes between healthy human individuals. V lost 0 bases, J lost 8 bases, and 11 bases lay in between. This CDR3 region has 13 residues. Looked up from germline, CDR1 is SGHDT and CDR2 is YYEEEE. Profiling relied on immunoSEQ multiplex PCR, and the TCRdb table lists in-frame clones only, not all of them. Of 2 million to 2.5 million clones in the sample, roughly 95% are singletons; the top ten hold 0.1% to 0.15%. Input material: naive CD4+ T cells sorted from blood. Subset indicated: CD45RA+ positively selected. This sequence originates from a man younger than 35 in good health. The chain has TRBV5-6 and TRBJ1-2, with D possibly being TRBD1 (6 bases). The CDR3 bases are TGTGCCAGCAGCTTGGACAGGGCGGGGGGCTACACCTTC. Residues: CASSLDRAGGYTF.